The 32 T cell receptor beta chains below were found in one sample sequenced in a study of cytomegalovirus exposure and HLA in healthy donors. Use of 60 Vbeta and 13 Jbeta primers characterized the PCR. Sequencing was performed with immunoSEQ multiplex PCR; in TCRdb, only in-frame clones are kept and a portion is missing. The sample lists under 150,000 clones, about 85% occurring once. The source material was PBMCs. The receptors shown here come from a boy younger than 18 in good health and CMV-seronegative.

The genes are TRBV7-9 and TRBJ2-7; D is unresolved. Trimming took 5 bases from V and 7 from J, leaving 9 bases between them. Looked up from germline, CDR1 is SEHNR and CDR2 is FQNEAQ (reference sequence). CDR3 length: 11 residues. The CDR3 loop is CASSDLREQYF. CDR3 DNA: TGTGCCAGCAGCGACTTGCGGGAGCAGTACTTC. The full variable domain, in which reference TRBV7-9 and TRBJ2-7 provide the parts outside the CDR3, is DTGVSQNPRHKITKRGQNVTFRCDPISEHNRLYWYRQTLGQGPEFLTYFQNEAQLEKSRLLSDRFSAERPKGSFSTLEIQRTEQGDSAMYLCASSDLREQYFGPGTRLTVT.

The chain uses TRBV9 and TRBJ2-7; 11 bases are shared with TRBD1. Germline V gene sequence: CDR1 SGDLS, CDR2 YYNGEE. The CDR3 length is 14 residues. The J segment lost 5 bases and the V segment lost 3 bases, leaving 4 bases of the junction unmatched. The CDR3 loop is CASSADRGPNEQYF. CDR3 in DNA: TGTGCCAGCAGCGCGGACAGGGGGCCCAACGAGCAGTACTTC.

This chain joins TRBV7-2 and TRBJ2-1; D might be TRBD1 (5 bases). Germline V lookup: CDR1 SGHTA, CDR2 FQGNSA. The V end lost 5 bases, the J end lost 2 bases, and 13 bases lay between the germline ends. CDR3 size: 15 residues. The CDR3 coding sequence is TGTGCCAGCAGCCTGTATGGGGCAGCCTACAATGAGCAGTTCTTC. Translated, it gives CASSLYGAAYNEQFF.

The chain combines TRBV6-6 with TRBJ2-7, with D tentatively TRBD2 (7 bases). Germline V gene lookup returns CDR1 MNHNY and CDR2 SVGAGI (reference sequence). The CDR3 sequence is 12 residues long. V was shortened by 0 bases and J by 8 bases, with 8 bases between the two germline ends. The CDR3 DNA sequence: TGTGCCAGCAGTTACTCGGGGGGGCAGCAGTACTTC. The encoded protein is CASSYSGGQQYF.

The chain couples TRBV15 to TRBJ2-1; D is possibly TRBD2 (5 bases). Germline V gene sequence: CDR1 LNHNV, CDR2 YYDKDF (reference sequence). V lost 0 bases to trimming and J lost 7 bases, with 13 bases between them. The CDR3 is 15 residues long. CDR3 sequence reads: CATSREERARNEQFF. Written as DNA, the CDR3 is TGTGCCACCAGCAGAGAAGAGAGGGCTCGGAATGAGCAGTTCTTC. The full variable domain, with the rest looked up from reference TRBV15 and TRBJ2-1, is DAMVIQNPRYQVTQFGKPVTLSCSQTLNHNVMYWYQQKSSQAPKLLFHYYDKDFNNEADTPDNFQSRRPNTSFCFLDIRSPGLGDTAMYLCATSREERARNEQFFGPGTRLTVL.

V gene TRBV19 combines with J gene TRBJ2-1; TRBD2 might be the D (6 bases). Per the germline V gene, CDR1 is LNHDA and CDR2 is SQIVND (reference sequence). CDR3 size: 12 residues. The V end lost 4 bases, the J end lost 6 bases, and 7 bases lay between the germline ends. This CDR3 reads CASSTAGNEQFF. Here the CDR3 DNA reads TGTGCCAGTAGTACAGCGGGCAATGAGCAGTTCTTC.

V gene TRBV29-1 combines with J gene TRBJ1-1; 9 bases line up with TRBD1. This CDR3 spans 14 amino acids. CDR1 SQVTM and CDR2 ANQGSEA come from the germline V gene. V gave up 8 bases and J gave up 6 bases; unmatched junction bases: 13. The CDR3: CSSNRGRSNAEAFF. The CDR3 DNA is TGCAGCTCTAACAGGGGGCGTAGCAACGCTGAAGCTTTCTTT.

The chain recombines TRBV7-9 with TRBJ2-3, with 10 positions matching TRBD2. CDR1 and CDR2 (germline): SEHNR, FQNEAQ (reference sequence). After removal of 4 bases from V and 4 bases from J, the junction contained 11 bases not matched to a gene. This CDR3 spans 17 amino acids. The CDR3 loop reads CASSSGSSGRGADTQYF. For the CDR3, the DNA is TGTGCCAGCAGCTCCGGTTCTAGCGGGAGAGGGGCAGATACGCAGTATTTT.

V is TRBV30 and J is TRBJ1-2; no clear D gene. Germline V gives CDR1 GTSNPN, CDR2 SVGIG (reference sequence). The CDR3 runs 12 residues. V shed 1 base and J shed 8 bases, with 11 bases lying between them. CDR3 sequence: CAWSATLRGYTF. In nucleotides, the CDR3 is TGTGCCTGGAGTGCCACCTTGAGGGGCTACACCTTC.

The V gene is TRBV7-2, the J gene TRBJ2-1; 9 nucleotides match TRBD2. After removal of 5 bases from V and 4 bases from J, the junction contained 6 bases not matched to a gene. In germline, CDR1 is SGHTA, CDR2 FQGNSA. This CDR3 is 15 amino acids long. CDR3: CASSRSGGPYNEQFF. The CDR3 region has the DNA TGTGCCAGCAGCCGTAGCGGGGGCCCATACAATGAGCAGTTCTTC.

The chain links TRBV7-2 to TRBJ2-1; 7 bases map to TRBD2. The V segment lost 5 bases and the J segment 12 bases; nucleotides outside the gene matches: 19. Germline V gives CDR1 SGHTA, CDR2 FQGNSA. This CDR3 region has 16 residues. This chain's CDR3 is CASSTGPRDSRGRQFF. CDR3 bases: TGTGCCAGCAGCACCGGACCCCGGGACTCCCGCGGGAGGCAGTTCTTC.

The V and J genes are TRBV5-1 and TRBJ1-1, with TRBD1 identical over 7 bases. CDR3 length equals 15 residues. The germline gives CDR1 SGHRS, CDR2 YFSETQ. The V gene end was trimmed by 0 bases and the J gene end by 6 bases; junction bases not matched to a gene: 8. The CDR3 sequence is CASSLERGHVPEAFF. DNA of the CDR3: TGCGCCAGCAGCTTGGAGAGGGGGCATGTACCTGAAGCTTTCTTT.

This chain links TRBV4-2 with TRBJ2-7, with 8 bases fitting TRBD2. Germline V gene data show CDR1 as LGHNA and CDR2 as YNFKEQ. J gave up 2 bases and V 6 bases, and 12 bases lay outside the gene matches. The CDR3 length is 16 residues. The CDR3 reads CASSHGREGRAYEQYF. The CDR3 nucleotides read TGTGCCAGCAGTCACGGGAGGGAGGGGAGGGCCTACGAGCAGTACTTC.

This sequence joins TRBV5-6 and TRBJ1-6, with TRBD1 matching 8 bases. Germline assignment: CDR1 SGHDT and CDR2 YYEEEE. V was clipped by 3 bases and J by 3 bases; unmatched bases: 8. The CDR3 sequence is 17 residues long. DNA of the CDR3: TGTGCCAGCAGCTACAGACAGGGGTTGAGCTATAATTCACCCCTCCACTTT. Its protein is CASSYRQGLSYNSPLHF.

This clone was picked up one time. An end of the junction differs from the germline gene, which may be a read error. The chain combines TRBV4-2 with TRBJ1-2; D gene unclear. This CDR3 is built from 13 residues. The germline CDR1 and CDR2 sequences are LGHNA and YNFKEQ. CDR3 sequence: CASSAPPNYGYPF. The CDR3 nucleotides are TGTGCCAGCAGCGCCCCTCCTAACTATGGCTACCCCTTC.

The V call is TRBV19, the J call TRBJ1-5; 7 nucleotides match TRBD1. The V segment lost 8 bases and the J segment 2 bases; nucleotides outside the gene matches: 18. CDR1 and CDR2 from the germline V gene are LNHDA and SQIVND (reference sequence). The CDR3 is made up of 18 amino acids. In DNA, the CDR3 is TGTGCCAGTGCGACTGGGACAGCCCAAGCAGGTCGCAATCAGCCCCAGCATTTT. It yields the protein CASATGTAQAGRNQPQHF. Full variable domain (rest looked up from reference TRBV19 and TRBJ1-5): DGGITQSPKYLFRKEGQNVTLSCEQNLNHDAMYWYRQDPGQGLRLIYYSQIVNDFQKGDIAEGYSVSREKKESFPLTVTSAQKNPTAFYLCASATGTAQAGRNQPQHFGDGTRLSIL.

The CDR3 DNA sequence: TGTGCCAGCAGCTTAGAGGGGGCAGGTGAGCAGTTCTTC. Translated, it gives CASSLEGAGEQFF. The chain recombines TRBV7-2 with TRBJ2-1; 7 bases align to TRBD1. Germline trimming cut 1 base from V and 9 bases from J; bases unmatched to any gene: 3. Germline CDR1 and CDR2: SGHTA and FQGNSA. This CDR3 region has 13 residues.

The chain employs TRBV4-3 and TRBJ2-1; a possible D gene is TRBD2 (6 bases). Trimming removed 0 bases at V and 0 bases at J, with 6 bases between. Germline CDR1 and CDR2: LGHNA and YSLEER. The CDR3 is 15 amino acids. CDR3 residues: CASSQDGSSYNEQFF. The CDR3 DNA sequence: TGCGCCAGCAGCCAAGACGGGAGCTCCTACAATGAGCAGTTCTTC.

V is TRBV6-5 and J is TRBJ2-2; 10 bases are shared with TRBD2. V was pared by 4 bases and J by 8 bases, with 4 bases of the junction left unmatched. The CDR3 totals 14 residues. Looked up from germline, CDR1 is MNHEY and CDR2 is SVGAGI. DNA of the CDR3: TGTGCCAGCAGTTTCCTAGCGGGAGTTGGGGAGCTGTTTTTT. Translation gives CASSFLAGVGELFF.

V gene TRBV5-6 combines with J gene TRBJ1-1, with TRBD1 identical over 7 bases. The ends lost 0 bases at V and 1 base at J; junction bases unmatched: 3. This CDR3 has 15 residues. Per the germline V gene, CDR1 is SGHDT and CDR2 is YYEEEE. The CDR3 region is CASSLGGGWNTEAFF. CDR3 in DNA: TGTGCCAGCAGCTTGGGAGGGGGCTGGAACACTGAAGCTTTCTTT.

In this sample, this clone turned up once. This chain connects TRBV9 to TRBJ1-2; the D is unclear. V dropped 0 bases and J dropped 7 bases, with 16 bases sitting between them. Germline assignment: CDR1 SGDLS and CDR2 YYNGEE. The CDR3 is made up of 15 amino acids. The CDR3 here is CASSVAEGNDSGYTF. DNA of the CDR3: TGTGCCAGCAGCGTAGCTGAGGGAAACGACTCTGGCTACACCTTC.

The chain has TRBV7-2 and TRBJ1-3; D possibly corresponds to TRBD1 (6 bases). Germline V gene sequence: CDR1 SGHTA, CDR2 FQGNSA. Trimming shortened V by 5 bases and J by 1 base, and 15 bases separated the two germline ends. The CDR3 has 16 amino acids. This CDR3 is CASSEDSPLSGNTIYF. CDR3 nucleotides: TGTGCCAGCAGCGAGGACAGTCCCCTATCTGGAAACACCATATATTTT.

The chain joins TRBV5-1 to TRBJ2-5, with 8 positions matching TRBD2. The CDR3 has 15 residues. With 5 bases clipped from V and 4 bases from J, the junction kept 10 bases outside the gene matches. From germline, CDR1 is SGHRS and CDR2 YFSETQ. The CDR3 coding sequence is TGCGCCAGCAGTTATGATGGGACTAGGGGAGAGACCCAGTACTTC. This gives the protein CASSYDGTRGETQYF.

The chain carries TRBV5-6 and TRBJ2-7; D is possibly TRBD2 (5 bases). Trimming stripped 2 bases from V and 0 bases from J, with 9 bases between. CDR3 length equals 14 residues. CDR1 and CDR2 (germline): SGHDT, YYEEEE. The CDR3 here is CASSFGGGSYEQYF. The CDR3 bases are TGTGCCAGCAGCTTTGGAGGAGGCTCCTACGAGCAGTACTTC.

The chain uses TRBV4-2 and TRBJ2-2; tentatively, D is TRBD2 (6 bases). CDR3 length: 13 amino acids. Deletions cut 1 base from V and 7 bases from J, with 7 bases between. Germline V gives CDR1 LGHNA, CDR2 YNFKEQ. The CDR3 DNA reads TGTGCCAGCAGCCAAGGGGGGGTCGGGGAGCTGTTTTTT. The encoded protein is CASSQGGVGELFF.

The gene calls are TRBV28 and TRBJ2-3, with 11 bases identical to TRBD1. V lost 3 bases and J lost 6; bases outside the gene matches: 8. The CDR3 is 16 residues long. From germline, CDR1 is MDHEN and CDR2 SYDVKM. Here the CDR3 DNA reads TGTGCCAGCAGTTTCTTGGACAGGGGGCTAGGGGATACGCAGTATTTT. Its protein product is CASSFLDRGLGDTQYF.

The count of this clone is one. The V gene is TRBV14, the J gene TRBJ2-1; weak D call: TRBD2 (7 bases). V was shortened by 6 bases and J by 0 bases, with 18 bases between the two germline ends. This CDR3 is 17 amino acids long. The germline V gene encodes CDR1 SGHDN and CDR2 FVKESK. CDR3 nucleotides: TGTGCCAGCAGAATGGGGGGGGCCTTGAGCTCCTACAATGAGCAGTTCTTC. As protein: CASRMGGALSSYNEQFF.

Only one count was recorded for this clone. The V call is TRBV5-1, the J call TRBJ2-7; 12 bases match TRBD2. CDR1 and CDR2 (germline): SGHRS, YFSETQ. The V and J ends lost 2 bases and 3 bases, in that order; junction bases with no gene match: 3. There are 15 residues in the CDR3. The CDR3 nucleotides are TGCGCCAGCAGCTTCGGACTAGCGGGACTCTACGAGCAGTACTTC. It translates to CASSFGLAGLYEQYF.

The chain combines TRBV4-2 with TRBJ1-2; D is perhaps TRBD1 (6 bases). Germline values: CDR1 LGHNA, CDR2 YNFKEQ. The CDR3 consists of 16 residues. V was trimmed by 0 bases and J by 2 bases, leaving 13 bases between them. CDR3 amino acids: CASSQDLRGINYGYTF. DNA for the CDR3: TGTGCCAGCAGCCAAGATCTAAGGGGGATAAACTATGGCTACACCTTC.

This sequence joins TRBV7-8 and TRBJ2-7, with 8 bases identical to TRBD2. The CDR3 sequence is 15 residues long. Germline trimming cut 5 bases from V and 5 bases from J; bases unmatched to any gene: 11. CDR1 and CDR2 (germline): SGHVS, FQNEAQ. The CDR3 reads CASSPGTSHIHEQYF. The DNA of the CDR3 is TGTGCCAGCAGCCCTGGGACTAGTCACATCCACGAGCAGTACTTC. Drawing the rest from reference TRBV7-8 and TRBJ2-7, the complete variable domain is GAGVSQSPRYKVAKRGQDVALRCDPISGHVSLFWYQQALGQGPEFLTYFQNEAQLDKSGLPSDRFFAERPEGSVSTLKIQRTQQEDSAVYLCASSPGTSHIHEQYFGPGTRLTVT.

This chain uses TRBV9 with TRBJ1-5; no clear D gene. CDR3 length: 13 residues. With 4 bases removed from V and 7 bases from J, the gap between germline ends came to 12 bases. Germline loops: CDR1 SGDLS, CDR2 YYNGEE. The CDR3 bases are TGTGCCAGCAGCCTCCAAGGAGGGCAGCCCCAGCATTTT. The encoded protein is CASSLQGGQPQHF.

The V call is TRBV27, the J call TRBJ2-7; 14 nucleotides line up with TRBD2. The V and J ends lost 10 bases and 3 bases, in that order; junction bases with no gene match: 2. This CDR3 has 13 residues. Looked up from germline, CDR1 is MNHEY and CDR2 is SMNVEV (reference sequence). CDR3 sequence: CATGTSGSYEQYF. The CDR3 DNA follows: TGTGCCACCGGGACTAGCGGGAGCTACGAGCAGTACTTC.